Described below is a single TCR beta chain sequence and its context. Reverse transcription of roughly 0.45 to 1 ug RNA was performed with random hexamers. MiXCR, applied by TCRdb to the immunoSEQ multiplex PCR reads, yields one record per CDR3 protein. The sample consists of around 130,000 distinct CDR3 sequences, over 80% of them appearing once. Germline CDR1 SQVTM, CDR2 ANQGSEA. CDR3 length equals 16 residues. V was trimmed by 1 base and J by 8 bases, leaving 23 bases between them. Negative isolation was used for CD8+ and CD4+ T cells and FACS enrichment for TEMRA cells. This sample is part of a study of CD8 T cells in Susac syndrome.

V is TRBV29-1 and J is TRBJ1-2; D possibly corresponds to TRBD1 (5 bases). This clonotype was obtained from a human donor with multiple sclerosis. The sequenced sample was CD8+ T cells from PBMCs. CDR3 sequence: CSVEGGDGGFGWGYTF. DNA of the CDR3: TGCAGCGTTGAAGGGGGCGATGGAGGGTTTGGTTGGGGCTACACCTTC.